This passage covers 30 T cell receptor beta chains from one sample sequenced in a study of vaccination effects on CD4 cells after COVID-19. Before sequencing took place, the ViraFEST assay used viral peptide pools to expand antigen-specific CD4+ T cells. With nine to eleven days of culture completed, CD4+ T cells were isolated. All participants had two doses of either the BNT162b2 or mRNA-1273 vaccine. Assay used: immunoSEQ multiplex PCR; TCRdb lists only in-frame clones, some missing. The profile shows about 30,000 clones, 65% to 75% of them singletons. No antigen has been assigned to these receptors. This specimen was CD4+ T cells from PBMCs cultured with HCoV-OC43 spike peptides, taken after COVID-19 vaccination. Regarding subset: HCoV-OC43 spike overlapping peptide pool stimulation. The receptors here all came from a human donor who received a COVID-19 vaccine.

This clone has more than one count but fewer than ten. The CDR3 reads CASSDGLRGMNTEAFF. DNA of the CDR3: TGTGCCAGTAGTGACGGTCTCCGAGGAATGAACACTGAAGCTTTCTTT. The rearrangement uses TRBV19 and TRBJ1-1; D is unclear. The germline V gene encodes CDR1 LNHDA and CDR2 SQIVND (reference sequence). Trimming cost V 5 bases and J 0 bases, with 16 bases left between them. The CDR3 consists of 16 residues.

The chain joins TRBV2 to TRBJ2-3, with D possibly TRBD2 on 6 matching bases. CDR1 is SNHLY and CDR2 is FYNNEI in the germline V gene. Trimming left V 7 bases short and J 0 bases short, with 11 bases between. There are 14 residues in the CDR3. The CDR3 DNA is TGTGCCAGCAACCGGGACTGGAGCACAGATACGCAGTATTTT. Translation: CASNRDWSTDTQYF.

This chain links TRBV18 with TRBJ2-5, with D unclear. This CDR3 is built from 13 residues. V lost 3 bases and J 5 bases, leaving 10 bases between the germline ends. CDR1 is KGHSH, CDR2 LQKENI, per germline. The CDR3 sequence: CASSPPSYETQYF. The CDR3 DNA is TGTGCCAGCTCACCTCCTAGTTATGAGACCCAGTACTTC.

The chain employs TRBV27 and TRBJ1-6; possible D gene TRBD1, 6 bases. The CDR3 runs 15 residues. V was pared by 5 bases and J by 7 bases, with 15 bases between. In germline, CDR1 is MNHEY, CDR2 SMNVEV (reference sequence). The CDR3 region has the DNA TGTGCCAGCAGTGCCGGGGGGGGCTACAATTCACCCCTCCACTTT. It is translated as CASSAGGGYNSPLHF.

This clone was recorded a few times. The chain joins TRBV3-1 (or the pseudogene TRBV3-2) to TRBJ1-4; 8 bases align to TRBD1. Unmatched junction bases numbered 7, after V lost 6 bases and J lost 4 bases. This CDR3 contains 15 residues. From germline, CDR1 is LGHDT and CDR2 YNNKEL (reference sequence). CDR3 residues: CASRDRAILNEKLFF. CDR3 nucleotides: TGTGCCAGCAGGGACAGGGCGATACTTAATGAAAAACTGTTTTTT.

The rearrangement links TRBV10-3 to TRBJ2-3, with a weak D call TRBD2 (7 bases). This CDR3 region has 14 residues. V was clipped by 4 bases and J by 2 bases, with 10 bases between them. Germline V gene data show CDR1 as ENHRY and CDR2 as SYGVKD. CDR3 amino acids: CAISGGGATDTQYF. The CDR3 DNA follows: TGTGCCATCAGTGGAGGGGGGGCCACAGATACGCAGTATTTT.

The V call is TRBV4-1, the J call TRBJ1-6; D may be TRBD1 (6 bases). Trimming cost V 0 bases and J 7 bases, with 10 bases left between them. CDR1 is MGHRA and CDR2 is YSYEKL in the germline V gene. CDR3 length: 15 residues. The CDR3 loop is CASSQDSQGNSPLHF. CDR3 coding DNA: TGCGCCAGCAGCCAAGATTCACAGGGCAATTCACCCCTCCACTTT.

This clone was observed a handful of times. The chain joins TRBV9 to TRBJ2-2; a possible D gene is TRBD2 (5 bases). The CDR3 has 15 residues. In germline, CDR1 is SGDLS, CDR2 YYNGEE. V lost 1 base, J lost 6 bases, and 13 bases lay in between. The DNA for the CDR3 is TGTGCCAGCAGCGTAACCGGGGAGTGGGCCGGGGAGCTGTTTTTT. Its protein is CASSVTGEWAGELFF.

The chain carries TRBV6-6 and TRBJ2-7, with 9 nucleotides matching TRBD1. V shed 0 bases and J 5 bases; nucleotides not matched to a gene: 5. CDR1 and CDR2 (germline): MNHNY, SVGAGI (reference sequence). The CDR3 is 15 amino acids. CDR3 in DNA: TGTGCCAGCAGTTACTCCGGGACAGGGCCCCACGAGCAGTACTTC. This sequence encodes CASSYSGTGPHEQYF.

V and J are TRBV10-3 and TRBJ2-3, with D uncertain. The ends were cut back, 3 bases at V and 2 bases at J, with 12 bases in the middle. This CDR3 comprises 15 residues. CDR1 is ENHRY, CDR2 SYGVKD, per germline. In nucleotides, the CDR3 is TGTGCCATCAGTGATAACAGCGCCATCACAGATACGCAGTATTTT. Protein: CAISDNSAITDTQYF.

This chain joins TRBV21-1 and TRBJ1-1. TRBV21-1 corresponds to a pseudogene. The CDR3 runs to 15 residues. CDR3 in amino acids: CASSKLRAVNTEAFF. As DNA, the CDR3 is TGTGCCAGCAGCAAATTACGGGCTGTGAACACTGAAGCTTTCTTT.

J is TRBJ1-5 and V is TRBV13; a possible D gene is TRBD1 (6 bases). Trimming took off 7 bases at V and 7 bases at J, with 17 bases between the two ends. The CDR3 loop spans 14 amino acids. From germline, CDR1 is PRHDT and CDR2 FYEKMQ (reference sequence). The CDR3 loop reads CASILRGKGQPQHF. The CDR3 bases are TGTGCCAGCATCCTCAGGGGCAAGGGACAGCCCCAGCATTTT.

On this clone: Other DNA sequences in this sample translate to the same CDR3. The genes are TRBV12-3 or TRBV12-4 and TRBJ1-5; no definite D call. This CDR3 spans 13 amino acids. V was shortened by 6 bases and J by 4 bases, with 10 bases between the two germline ends. In DNA, the CDR3 is TGTGCCAGCAGGAGGACCGGGAATCAGCCCCAGCATTTT. This codes for CASRRTGNQPQHF.

The chain combines TRBV12-5 with TRBJ2-1, with a weak D call TRBD2 (5 bases). Germline V lookup: CDR1 LGHNT, CDR2 FRNRAP. CDR3 length equals 12 residues. V dropped 0 bases and J dropped 9 bases, with 6 bases sitting between them. The CDR3 DNA is TGTGCTAGTGGTTTGGTACTAGGTGAGCAGTTCTTC. The encoded protein is CASGLVLGEQFF.

The chain has TRBV7-9 and TRBJ1-6; 7 bases match TRBD1. CDR1 is SEHNR, CDR2 FQNEAQ, per germline (reference sequence). The ends lost 4 bases at V and 7 bases at J; junction bases unmatched: 4. The CDR3 contains 14 residues. The CDR3 DNA reads as TGTGCCAGCAGCTCGCAGGGGGGAAATTCACCCCTCCACTTT. Amino acid sequence: CASSSQGGNSPLHF.

This clone appeared once. The gene calls are TRBV6-4 and TRBJ2-3, with 11 bases aligning to TRBD2. In germline, CDR1 is MRHNA, CDR2 SNTAGT. This CDR3 is 13 amino acids long. V shed 2 bases, J shed 11 bases, and the junction held 3 bases outside the gene matches. CDR3 loop: CASSDVAGGLQYF. The CDR3 coding sequence is TGTGCCAGCAGTGACGTAGCGGGAGGGCTGCAGTATTTT.

This clone appeared a few times. The chain has TRBV27 and TRBJ1-3; D is unresolved. This CDR3 is 14 amino acids long. Between the trimmed V and J ends, which lost 0 bases and 6 bases, there was a span of 9 bases. Looked up from germline, CDR1 is MNHEY and CDR2 is SMNVEV (reference sequence). The CDR3, as DNA: TGTGCCAGCAGTTTATCCCGGACTGAAAACACCATATATTTT. Translating gives CASSLSRTENTIYF.

The chain is built from TRBV13 and TRBJ2-1; no reliable D call. Trimming took 5 bases from V and 6 from J, leaving 8 bases between them. The germline V gene encodes CDR1 PRHDT and CDR2 FYEKMQ (reference sequence). This CDR3 has 12 residues. DNA for the CDR3: TGTGCCAGCAGCACTTATGGCAATGAGCAGTTCTTC. It specifies CASSTYGNEQFF. The whole variable domain, filled in from reference TRBV13 and TRBJ2-1, reads AAGVIQSPRHLIKEKRETATLKCYPIPRHDTVYWYQQGPGQDPQFLISFYEKMQSDKGSIPDRFSAQQFSDYHSELNMSSLELGDSALYFCASSTYGNEQFFGPGTRLTVL.

The CDR3 DNA reads TGTGCCAGCACCAAGGGGACTTCCTACGAGCAGTACTTC. This encodes CASTKGTSYEQYF. V gene TRBV6-6 combines with J gene TRBJ2-7, with D possibly being TRBD2 (6 bases). This CDR3 is 13 amino acids long. Trimming shortened V by 7 bases and J by 1 base, and 11 bases separated the two germline ends. From germline, CDR1 is MNHNY and CDR2 SVGAGI (reference sequence).

The chain carries TRBV4-1 and TRBJ2-5, with D maybe TRBD1 (7 bases). The V end was cut by 2 bases, the J end by 5 bases, with 18 bases between. The CDR3 length is 16 residues. The V gene's germline CDR1 is MGHRA and CDR2 YSYEKL. Here the CDR3 reads CASSQLGGTVTETQYF. The CDR3, as DNA: TGCGCCAGCAGCCAACTAGGGGGGACAGTGACGGAGACCCAGTACTTC.

This clone came up once. The chain joins TRBV3-1 (or the pseudogene TRBV3-2) to TRBJ2-1; D is uncertain. In germline, CDR1 is LGHDT, CDR2 YNNKEL (reference sequence). V was cut by 2 bases and J by 5 bases, with 16 bases left in between. The CDR3 loop spans 16 amino acids. CDR3 protein: CASSQTLRTAHNEQFF. The CDR3 DNA reads TGTGCCAGCAGCCAAACTCTCAGGACCGCACACAATGAGCAGTTCTTC.

V usage is TRBV29-1 and J usage is TRBJ2-1; 7 nucleotides align to TRBD1. The CDR3 is 14 residues long. V lost 1 base to trimming and J lost 6 bases; unmatched junction nucleotides: 6. Germline V CDR1 and CDR2: SQVTM, ANQGSEA. CDR3 coding DNA: TGCAGCGTTGAAGGAGACAGGGAAGGCAATGAGCAGTTCTTC. It is translated as CSVEGDREGNEQFF.

V and J are TRBV15 and TRBJ2-2; the D is unclear. The CDR3 loop spans 18 amino acids. V was trimmed by 1 base and J by 1 base, leaving 16 bases between them. Germline lookup yields CDR1 LNHNV and CDR2 YYDKDF (reference sequence). The CDR3 DNA reads TGTGCCACCAGCAGAGTTGGAGTTTTAGGAAAGAACACCGGGGAGCTGTTTTTT. This translates into CATSRVGVLGKNTGELFF.

In nucleotides, the CDR3 is TGTGCCAGCAGACAGCGGGCAGGGGAGAAAGAAAAACTGTTTTTT. This codes for CASRQRAGEKEKLFF. The chain is built from TRBV6-5 and TRBJ1-4, with TRBD1 as a possible D gene (6 bases). V was trimmed by 6 bases and J by 8 bases, leaving 19 bases between them. Germline-derived CDR1 and CDR2 are MNHEY and SVGAGI. The CDR3 contains 15 residues.

This clone was counted a single time. The CDR3 is CASSSWPTGAHEQYF. CDR3 in DNA: TGTGCCAGCAGTTCCTGGCCGACAGGGGCCCACGAGCAGTACTTC. The V call is TRBV6-5, the J call TRBJ2-7; 8 nucleotides align to TRBD1. The J segment lost 5 bases and the V segment lost 4 bases, leaving 10 bases of the junction unmatched. The CDR3 is 15 residues long. CDR1 and CDR2 (germline): MNHEY, SVGAGI.

V usage is TRBV7-9 and J usage is TRBJ1-2; D is ambiguous. This CDR3 has 14 residues. Germline lookup yields CDR1 SEHNR and CDR2 FQNEAQ (reference sequence). With 5 bases removed from V and 2 bases from J, the gap between germline ends came to 12 bases. DNA of the CDR3: TGTGCCAGCAGCCCCCACGGTTCAAACTATGGCTACACCTTC. It translates to CASSPHGSNYGYTF.

The rearrangement uses TRBV4-1 and TRBJ1-5, with TRBD1 as a possible D gene (5 bases). Germline assignment: CDR1 MGHRA and CDR2 YSYEKL. CDR3 length equals 16 residues. Trimming removed 1 base at V and 6 bases at J, with 16 bases between. The CDR3 sequence is CASSQVVTKRGQPQHF. CDR3 coding DNA: TGCGCCAGCAGCCAAGTTGTGACAAAGAGGGGTCAGCCCCAGCATTTT.

V gene TRBV19 combines with J gene TRBJ1-2; no clear D. This CDR3 is built from 12 residues. The germline V gene has CDR1 LNHDA and CDR2 SQIVND (reference sequence). The V gene lost 4 bases and the J gene lost 4 bases, with 7 bases spanning the gap. The CDR3 region has the DNA TGTGCCAGTAGTACCGCCACCTATGGCTACACCTTC. This translates into CASSTATYGYTF.

This chain links TRBV10-1 with TRBJ1-1, with D possibly matching TRBD1 (6 bases). There are 12 residues in the CDR3. V shed 8 bases and J shed 1 base, with 8 bases lying between them. Germline V gives CDR1 WNHNN, CDR2 SYGVQD (reference sequence). The DNA for the CDR3 is TGCGCCAGCCTCAGGGGGAACACTGAAGCTTTCTTT. Translated, it gives CASLRGNTEAFF.

This sequence joins TRBV6-6 and TRBJ1-3; TRBD1 matches at 10 bases. V was pared by 6 bases and J by 5 bases, with 4 bases of the junction left unmatched. This CDR3 has 14 amino acids. CDR1 is MNHNY and CDR2 is SVGAGI in the germline V gene (reference sequence). The CDR3 sequence is CASRRDRGRNTIYF. The CDR3 region has the DNA TGTGCCAGCAGGCGGGACAGGGGAAGAAACACCATATATTTT.